A selection of T cell receptor beta chains follows, all from one sample in a study of blood T cell repertoires in COVID-19. Using immunoSEQ multiplex PCR, the repertoire was profiled, and TCRdb retains in-frame clones only, with some absent. Here the sample spans more than 100,000 clones, around 84% being singletons. Sequenced: PBMCs or T cells enriched from blood (not recorded which). The receptors shown here come from a man aged 35 to 55 with acute COVID-19. Both conserved end residues are part of each CDR3. A D gene is named only where the DNA matches it firmly. Part of the rows lack a size; the others show once, few, many or a class for expanded clones.

>TRBV30|TRBJ2-7|.|.
TGTGCCTGGACGATCCCGACAGGCTACGAGCAGTACTTC
CAWTIPTGYEQYF
>TRBV19|TRBJ1-2|.|TRBD1
TGTGCCAGTAGTATTTTGGGACAGGGCTACGGCTACACCTTC
CASSILGQGYGYTF
>TRBV6-6|TRBJ2-1|.|TRBD2
TGTGCCAGCAGTTGGATAGCGGGGGGGCCGGAGCAGTTCTTC
CASSWIAGGPEQFF
>TRBV24-1|TRBJ2-3|.|.
TGTGCCACCAGTGATTCAGGGACTAGCACAGATACGCAGTATTTT
CATSDSGTSTDTQYF
>TRBV18|TRBJ2-3|.|TRBD2
TGTGCCAGCTCACCACCCGGACTAGCGGGAGGAGATACGCAGTATTTT
CASSPPGLAGGDTQYF
>TRBV2|TRBJ1-5|.|.
TGTGCCAGCAGTGAAGCTACAGCAAATCAGCCCCAGCATTTT
CASSEATANQPQHF
>TRBV6-5|TRBJ2-7|.|TRBD1
TGTGCCAGCACCTTAAGGGACAGGGGATGTGAGCAGTACTTC
CASTLRDRGCEQYF
>TRBV30|TRBJ1-5|.|.
TGTGCCTGGAGTTCCGGTACCGTAGGCAATCAGCCCCAGCATTTT
CAWSSGTVGNQPQHF
>TRBV7-9|TRBJ1-6|few|.
TGTGCCAGCAGCTTAGAGCGGGAGAATTCACCCCTCCACTTT
CASSLERENSPLHF
>TRBV30|TRBJ1-6|.|TRBD1
TGTGCCTGGAAGGGACAGAATTCACCCCTCCACTTT
CAWKGQNSPLHF
>TRBV10-3|TRBJ1-1|.|.
TGTGCCATCAGTGAGTCTCCCGGGACAAGGCCCACTGAAGCTTTCTTT
CAISESPGTRPTEAFF
>TRBV19|TRBJ1-1|.|TRBD1
TGTGCCACCGAGGACAGGCCCTACACTGAAGCTTTCTTT
CATEDRPYTEAFF
>TRBV28|TRBJ2-4|.|.
TGTGCCAGCAGTCTCCCTGGACTAAATAGATACATTCAGTACTTC
CASSLPGLNRYIQYF
>TRBV27|TRBJ2-1|few|.
TGTGCCAGCAGTTTAGGAGGGAATGAGCAGTTCTTC
CASSLGGNEQFF
>TRBV5-1|TRBJ1-2|once|.
TGCGCCAGCAGCCATGGACTGCTCTGGGACTATGGCTACACCTTC
CASSHGLLWDYGYTF
>TRBV5-4|TRBJ1-1|.|.
TGTGCCAGCAGCTTGGGTGGGGCGCCTTCTGAAGCTTTCTTT
CASSLGGAPSEAFF
>TRBV6-5|TRBJ2-7|.|.
TGTGCCAGCAGTTACTCGACCAGGTTTAATTTCTGGGAGCAGTACTTC
CASSYSTRFNFWEQYF
>TRBV3-1/TRBV3-2|TRBJ2-1|.|TRBD2
TGTGCCAGCAGTCATAGCGGGGGGGTTCCCGATGAGCAGTTCTTC
CASSHSGGVPDEQFF
>TRBV7-8|TRBJ1-4|.|.
TGTGCCAGCAGCTTAGGGCGGCCCCTTGATGAAAAACTGTTTTTT
CASSLGRPLDEKLFF
>TRBV7-3|TRBJ2-5|.|.
TGTGCCAGCAGCTTCCAGGGGGGTCAAGAGACCCAGTACTTC
CASSFQGGQETQYF
>TRBV19|TRBJ1-1|.|.
TGTGCCAGTAGTATCCCAGGGATGAACACTGAAGCTTTCTTT
CASSIPGMNTEAFF
>TRBV19|TRBJ1-6|.|.
TGTGCCAGTAGTATCGTTACAGGGACCTATAATTCACCCCTCCACTTT
CASSIVTGTYNSPLHF
>TRBV4-2|TRBJ2-3|.|TRBD2
TGTGCCAGCAGCCAATCCCTCGGGATAGCGGGAGAAGATACGCAGTATTTT
CASSQSLGIAGEDTQYF